The 6 T cell receptor beta chains reported below all come from one sample, sequenced in a study of blood T cell repertoires in COVID-19. The table came from immunoSEQ multiplex PCR; TCRdb's copy has only in-frame clones and leaves some out. The sample carries more than 130,000 clones, just under 90% recorded once. Sequences were obtained from peripheral blood. The receptors were gathered from a woman aged 40 to 49 with acute or convalescent COVID-19.

The rearrangement joins TRBV7-9 to TRBJ1-4; tentatively, D is TRBD1 (5 bases). The germline V gene encodes CDR1 SEHNR and CDR2 FQNEAQ (reference sequence). V lost 3 bases, J lost 4 bases, and 18 bases lay in between. CDR3 length: 17 amino acids. Written as DNA, the CDR3 is TGTGCCAGCAGCTTGAGGCAGGGAAGGCGGGGTAATGAAAAACTGTTTTTT. This encodes CASSLRQGRRGNEKLFF.

The chain joins TRBV7-9 to TRBJ1-2; D is perhaps TRBD1 (5 bases). CDR3 size: 14 residues. From germline, CDR1 is SEHNR and CDR2 FQNEAQ (reference sequence). V dropped 2 bases and J dropped 3 bases, with 10 bases sitting between them. The DNA of the CDR3 is TGTGCCAGCAGCTTACGACAGTCTCACTATGGCTACACCTTC. Encoded protein: CASSLRQSHYGYTF.

The chain uses TRBV6-5 and TRBJ1-2; maybe TRBD1 (6 bases). The CDR3 has 15 amino acids. Trimming stripped 5 bases from V and 3 bases from J, with 16 bases between. CDR1 is MNHEY, CDR2 SVGAGI, per germline. DNA of the CDR3: TGTGCCAGCAGTCGACAGGTAGCGAACGACTATGGCTACACCTTC. This codes for CASSRQVANDYGYTF.

The genes are TRBV6-6 and TRBJ1-1; 8 bases map to TRBD1. In germline, CDR1 is MNHNY, CDR2 SVGAGI (reference sequence). The V and J ends lost 0 bases and 10 bases, in that order; junction bases with no gene match: 7. This CDR3 region has 14 residues. In DNA, the CDR3 is TGTGCCAGCAGTTACTCGGAACAGGGGGTGCGAGCTTTCTTT. This sequence encodes CASSYSEQGVRAFF.

The chain combines TRBV7-2 with TRBJ1-2, with D tentatively TRBD1 (6 bases). Germline V CDR1 and CDR2: SGHTA, FQGNSA. Trimming took 5 bases from V and 8 from J, leaving 15 bases between them. The CDR3 is made up of 13 amino acids. For the CDR3, the DNA is TGTGCCAGCAGCCCCATACAGGGCCTAGGCTACACCTTC. Its protein product is CASSPIQGLGYTF.

J is TRBJ2-5 and V is TRBV5-8; D is unresolved. Trimming pared 1 base from V and 2 bases from J, leaving 12 bases between. The CDR3 is made up of 15 amino acids. Germline-derived CDR1 and CDR2 are SGHTS and YDEGEE. The CDR3: CASSLSIRRQETQYF. In DNA form, the CDR3 reads TGTGCCAGCAGCTTGAGCATACGGAGACAAGAGACCCAGTACTTC.